This T cell receptor (beta chain) was sequenced for a study of OX40 agonist ivuxolimab in advanced cancers. Study details: Dose-escalation patients suffered from hepatocellular carcinoma, melanoma, renal cell or head and neck cancer. Anti-PD-1, anti-PD-L1 or anti-CTLA-4 therapy given earlier was allowed, and around 40% had some. Study-level results: CD8+ T cells averaged more expanded clones than CD4+.

As for this clone: The antigen is undetermined.

Germline V gene data show CDR1 as MNHNS and CDR2 as SASEGT. Trimming stripped 5 bases from V and 5 bases from J, with 12 bases between. This CDR3 comprises 13 residues. This table comes from immunoSEQ multiplex PCR, and its TCRdb copy is limited to in-frame clones, with some not included. The sample holds around 68,000 clones, 85% to 95% seen once. The material was CD4+ or CD8+ T cells sorted from blood, obtained in a trial of the OX40 agonist ivuxolimab. The TCR sequence derives from an adult with an advanced solid tumor such as melanoma, head and neck, liver or kidney cancer. The chain joins TRBV6-1 to TRBJ1-2; possibly TRBD1 for D (6 bases). CDR3 amino acids: CASSPGESYGYTF. The DNA of the CDR3 is TGTGCCAGCAGTCCAGGGGAATCGTATGGCTACACCTTC.